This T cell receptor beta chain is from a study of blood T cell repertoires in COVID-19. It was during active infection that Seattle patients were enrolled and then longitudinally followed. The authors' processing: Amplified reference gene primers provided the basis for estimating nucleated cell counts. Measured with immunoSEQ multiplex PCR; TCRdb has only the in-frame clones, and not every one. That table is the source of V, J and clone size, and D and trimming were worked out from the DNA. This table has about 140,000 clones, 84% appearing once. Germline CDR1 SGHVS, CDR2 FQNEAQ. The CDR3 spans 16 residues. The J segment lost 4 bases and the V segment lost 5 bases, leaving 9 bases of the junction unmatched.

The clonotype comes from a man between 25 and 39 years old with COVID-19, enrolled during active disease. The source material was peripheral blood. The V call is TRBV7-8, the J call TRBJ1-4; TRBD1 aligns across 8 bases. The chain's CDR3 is CASSHTTGANNEKLFF. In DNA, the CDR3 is TGTGCCAGCAGCCACACGACAGGGGCTAATAATGAAAAACTGTTTTTT.